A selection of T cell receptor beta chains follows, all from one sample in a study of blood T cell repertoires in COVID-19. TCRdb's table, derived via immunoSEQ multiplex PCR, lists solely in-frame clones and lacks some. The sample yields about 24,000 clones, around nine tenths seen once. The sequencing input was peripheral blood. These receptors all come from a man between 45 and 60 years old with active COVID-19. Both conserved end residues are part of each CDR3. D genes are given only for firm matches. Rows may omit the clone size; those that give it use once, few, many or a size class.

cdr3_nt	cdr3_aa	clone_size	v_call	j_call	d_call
TGTGCCAGCAGCAAGGACCGGGACACGGGGTTGGCAGTCACCGGGGAGCTGTTTTTT	CASSKDRDTGLAVTGELFF	NA	TRBV21-1	TRBJ2-2	NA
TGTGCCAGCAGCTTAGTAGCCAATCTTGGGGAGCTGTTTTTT	CASSLVANLGELFF	NA	TRBV11-3	TRBJ2-2	NA
TGTGCCAGCAGCTCGAGCGGCGAGAGCTCCTACAATGAGCAGTTCTTC	CASSSSGESSYNEQFF	NA	TRBV11-2	TRBJ2-1	NA
TGTGCCAGCAGCTTGCTCCTAGCGGGAGGCGGCACAGATACGCAGTATTTT	CASSLLLAGGGTDTQYF	once	TRBV5-4	TRBJ2-3	TRBD2
TGTGCCAGCAGCTTAGCAGGGGTTATCTCTGGAAACACCATATATTTT	CASSLAGVISGNTIYF	NA	TRBV13	TRBJ1-3	NA
TGCGCCAGCAGCAGGGACAGGGGTTGGCAAGAGACCCAGTACTTC	CASSRDRGWQETQYF	NA	TRBV5-1	TRBJ2-5	TRBD1
TGTGCCAGCAGCTTAACCCATTGGACAGGGAAAGAGACCCAGTACTTC	CASSLTHWTGKETQYF	NA	TRBV7-3	TRBJ2-5	TRBD1
TGTGCCAGCAGTGCCCTTCTCCGAACAGGGCCCTCCCATGGCTACACCTTC	CASSALLRTGPSHGYTF	NA	TRBV2	TRBJ1-2	NA
TGTGCCAGCTCACCACCGCAGGGGGGGAACACTGAAGCTTTCTTT	CASSPPQGGNTEAFF	NA	TRBV18	TRBJ1-1	TRBD1
TGTGCCAGCAGCTTGGGTTTTTCAGGGCTTGATGGCTACACCTTC	CASSLGFSGLDGYTF	NA	TRBV5-8	TRBJ1-2	NA
TGTGCCAGCAGCTTGATCCCCAGGGACCAAGAGACCCAGTACTTC	CASSLIPRDQETQYF	once	TRBV5-4	TRBJ2-5	NA
TGTGCCAGCAGACTTCCTAGCGGGTTGATCTCCTACGAGCAGTACTTC	CASRLPSGLISYEQYF	NA	TRBV2	TRBJ2-7	TRBD2
TGTGCCAGCAGTTTCCAGAACTATGGCTACACCTTC	CASSFQNYGYTF	few	TRBV6-5	TRBJ1-2	NA
TGTGCCAGCAGTTTCTCGGGATATAGCAATCAGCCCCAGCATTTT	CASSFSGYSNQPQHF	NA	TRBV28	TRBJ1-5	NA
TGTGCCAGCAGCCGAACTAATGAAAAACTGTTTTTT	CASSRTNEKLFF	once	TRBV28	TRBJ1-4	NA
TGTGCCACCAGTGACCCCGCGGAGGGGACAGATACGCAGTATTTT	CATSDPAEGTDTQYF	NA	TRBV24-1	TRBJ2-3	NA
TGTGCCAGCAGTTTGGTTGCGGGTCAGCCCCAGCATTTT	CASSLVAGQPQHF	NA	TRBV12-3/TRBV12-4	TRBJ1-5	NA
TGTGCCAGCAGCAACGCCGGGACAGCCTCCTACGAGCAGTACTTC	CASSNAGTASYEQYF	NA	TRBV5-4	TRBJ2-7	TRBD1
TGTGCCAGCAGCCCTCGGCCGGGAGGTAATGAAAAACTGTTTTTT	CASSPRPGGNEKLFF	NA	TRBV9	TRBJ1-4	NA
TGTGCCAGCAGTGAATCAGGGGACAGGGGAAAGACCCAGTACTTC	CASSESGDRGKTQYF	NA	TRBV25-1	TRBJ2-5	TRBD1
TGTGCCAGCAGCCCCTCTTGGCGCACAGATACGCAGTATTTT	CASSPSWRTDTQYF	NA	TRBV6-5	TRBJ2-3	NA
TGCGCCAGCAGTTATACAGGGGGCAATGAAAAACTGTTTTTT	CASSYTGGNEKLFF	NA	TRBV5-1	TRBJ1-4	TRBD1
TGCGCCAGCAGTTTGCCGGGACGGAGGGACAATCAGCCCCAGCATTTT	CASSLPGRRDNQPQHF	NA	TRBV5-1	TRBJ1-5	NA
TGTGCCAGCCAGGACAGGGGGCGCTTAGGCCCCCAGCATTTT	CASQDRGRLGPQHF	NA	TRBV6-5	TRBJ1-5	TRBD1
TGCAGCGCCCGGGACAATAATGAAAAACTGTTTTTT	CSARDNNEKLFF	NA	TRBV29-1	TRBJ1-4	NA
TGCGCCAGCAGCTTGGCCAGGACAGGGACGGAGACCCAGTACTTC	CASSLARTGTETQYF	NA	TRBV5-1	TRBJ2-5	TRBD1
TGTGCCAGCAGCCAAGAGGGCCTCACCTCCGAGCAGTACTTC	CASSQEGLTSEQYF	NA	TRBV3-1/TRBV3-2	TRBJ2-7	NA
TGTGCCAGCAGCCCCCGCAGCGGGGGGAGTGAGCAGTTCTTC	CASSPRSGGSEQFF	NA	TRBV11-3	TRBJ2-1	TRBD2